This T cell receptor beta chain was sequenced for a study of blood T cell repertoires in COVID-19. Only in-frame clones appear in the TCRdb table, and some are missing; sequencing was by immunoSEQ multiplex PCR. In the table there are around 150,000 clones, 85% to 95% of which are singletons. The V and J ends lost 7 bases and 4 bases respectively, with 17 bases between them. Germline CDR1 reads MNHEY; CDR2 reads SVGAGI. This CDR3 is 15 amino acids long. What was sequenced was peripheral blood. The clonotype comes from a woman aged 45 to 65 with acute or convalescent COVID-19. The V gene is TRBV6-5, the J gene TRBJ1-5; D might be TRBD1 (6 bases). This CDR3 reads CASKPGVRGNQPQHF. The CDR3 DNA is TGTGCCAGCAAACCAGGGGTACGTGGGAATCAGCCCCAGCATTTT.